The 27 T cell receptor beta chains given below trace back to one sample, sequenced in a study of cytomegalovirus exposure and HLA in healthy donors. PCR used 60 Vbeta primers and 13 Jbeta primers. Profiling relied on immunoSEQ multiplex PCR, and the TCRdb table lists in-frame clones only, not all of them. The sample holds some 31,000 clones. The specimen sequenced was PBMCs. The receptors were sampled from a woman between 35 and 50 years old in good health and CMV-seropositive.

V is TRBV30 and J is TRBJ2-5, with a possible D match to TRBD2 (5 bases). V was clipped by 0 bases and J by 2 bases, with 13 bases between them. The germline V gene has CDR1 GTSNPN and CDR2 SVGIG (reference sequence). The CDR3 consists of 15 residues. The CDR3 sequence: CAWSVPGSGQETQYF. Here the CDR3 DNA reads TGTGCCTGGAGTGTACCGGGGAGCGGACAAGAGACCCAGTACTTC.

In nucleotides, the CDR3 is TGTGCCAGCAGCCCGGAGGTGATCACCGGGGAGCTGTTTTTT. This translates into CASSPEVITGELFF. The V and J genes are TRBV4-2 and TRBJ2-2; the D gene is possibly TRBD2 (5 bases). The CDR3 length is 14 residues. Trimming left V 4 bases short and J 4 bases short, with 10 bases between. CDR1 LGHNA and CDR2 YNFKEQ come from the germline V gene.

The chain recombines TRBV10-1 with TRBJ2-7; 9 bases agree with TRBD1. J gave up 4 bases and V 4 bases, and 14 bases lay outside the gene matches. CDR3 length: 17 residues. Germline loops: CDR1 WNHNN, CDR2 SYGVQD (reference sequence). Here the CDR3 reads CASSVGPGQGFVYEQYF. The CDR3 DNA is TGCGCCAGCAGTGTTGGGCCGGGACAGGGATTTGTGTACGAGCAGTACTTC.

The DNA of the CDR3 is TGCGCCAGCCGGTCCTTGGGGGGAGGTGGGAGCAAAAACATTCAGTACTTC. As protein: CASRSLGGGGSKNIQYF. This sequence joins TRBV4-3 and TRBJ2-4, with D possibly TRBD2 on 6 matching bases. The CDR3 sequence is 17 residues long. From germline, CDR1 is LGHNA and CDR2 YSLEER. Trimming took 8 bases from V and 3 from J, leaving 23 bases between them.

The rearrangement joins TRBV9 to TRBJ2-3; perhaps TRBD1 as D (6 bases). The CDR3 consists of 15 residues. Germline V gene data show CDR1 as SGDLS and CDR2 as YYNGEE. Trimming removed 5 bases at V and 2 bases at J, with 15 bases between. CDR3 sequence: CASSRQEYYTDTQYF. CDR3 sequence (DNA): TGTGCCAGCAGTCGACAGGAGTATTACACAGATACGCAGTATTTT.

The chain employs TRBV7-2 and TRBJ2-7, with unresolved D. Per the germline V gene, CDR1 is SGHTA and CDR2 is FQGNSA. Trimming cost V 8 bases and J 0 bases, with 11 bases left between them. This CDR3 has 13 residues. DNA for the CDR3: TGTGCCAGCTCTACCGGTCTCTCCTACGAGCAGTACTTC. It encodes CASSTGLSYEQYF. Full variable domain (missing parts from reference TRBV7-2 and TRBJ2-7): GAGVSQSPSNKVTEKGKDVELRCDPISGHTALYWYRQSLGQGLEFLIYFQGNSAPDKSGLPSDRFSAERTGGSVSTLTIQRTQQEDSAVYLCASSTGLSYEQYFGPGTRLTVT.

The gene calls are TRBV30 and TRBJ2-1; TRBD2 matches at 7 bases. From germline, CDR1 is GTSNPN and CDR2 SVGIG (reference sequence). The CDR3 runs to 13 residues. The CDR3 DNA is TGTGCTTCGGTTAGCGGGCCCCCAATGGAGCAGTTCTTC. Protein: CASVSGPPMEQFF.

This chain links TRBV7-9 with TRBJ2-1; weak D call: TRBD2 (6 bases). Between the trimmed V and J ends, which lost 8 bases and 5 bases, there was a span of 13 bases. From germline, CDR1 is SEHNR and CDR2 FQNEAQ (reference sequence). The CDR3 covers 13 residues. The CDR3 sequence is CASPAGPNNEQFF. The CDR3 nucleotides read TGTGCCAGCCCGGCGGGACCAAACAATGAGCAGTTCTTC.

V is TRBV9 and J is TRBJ1-1, with D unclear. CDR1 SGDLS and CDR2 YYNGEE come from the germline V gene. The CDR3 spans 13 residues. Trimming took 3 bases from V and 1 from J, leaving 7 bases between them. The CDR3 sequence: CASSAQQNTEAFF. In nucleotides, the CDR3 is TGTGCCAGCAGCGCCCAACAGAACACTGAAGCTTTCTTT.

The chain recombines TRBV11-2 with TRBJ2-3, with D maybe TRBD2 (6 bases). The CDR3 totals 14 residues. In germline, CDR1 is SGHAT, CDR2 FQNNGV. Trimming left V 7 bases short and J 2 bases short, with 13 bases between. The CDR3 nucleotides read TGTGCCAGCACCCCGACTAGTTCCACAGATACGCAGTATTTT. The encoded protein is CASTPTSSTDTQYF.

The chain carries TRBV5-6 and TRBJ2-7; TRBD2 matches at 10 bases. The V segment lost 2 bases and the J segment 8 bases; nucleotides outside the gene matches: 7. Per the germline V gene, CDR1 is SGHDT and CDR2 is YYEEEE. The CDR3 has 14 residues. This CDR3 is CASSFSGTSAQQYF. Written as DNA, the CDR3 is TGTGCCAGCAGCTTCTCCGGGACTAGCGCTCAGCAGTACTTC.

The J gene is TRBJ2-1, the V gene TRBV29-1; 10 bases agree with TRBD1. Trimming took 6 bases from V and 6 from J; bases not matched to a gene: 8. CDR3 length: 14 residues. From germline, CDR1 is SQVTM and CDR2 ANQGSEA. The CDR3 region has the DNA TGCAGCGTGGCTGGACAGGGGGGGAGCAATGAGCAGTTCTTC. Translating it yields CSVAGQGGSNEQFF.

The CDR3 DNA follows: TGTGCCAACCCGACACAACCAACCTACGAGCAGTACTTC. It codes for CANPTQPTYEQYF. The V and J genes are TRBV6-4 and TRBJ2-7; no reliable D call. Germline V gene sequence: CDR1 MRHNA, CDR2 SNTAGT. The germline V and J ends were trimmed by 10 bases and 2 bases, with 15 bases remaining between them. The length of the CDR3 is 13 residues.

V gene TRBV11-2 combines with J gene TRBJ2-1; 10 bases map to TRBD2. Trimming cost V 5 bases and J 1 base; bases outside gene matches: 14. Germline lookup yields CDR1 SGHAT and CDR2 FQNNGV. CDR3 length equals 19 residues. The CDR3: CASSHRTVYSGRSYNEQFF. CDR3 DNA: TGTGCCAGCAGCCATAGGACAGTATATAGCGGGAGGTCCTACAATGAGCAGTTCTTC.

V and J are TRBV19 and TRBJ1-1, with 7 nucleotides matching TRBD1. In germline, CDR1 is LNHDA, CDR2 SQIVND (reference sequence). The junction had 11 bases not matched to a gene; V was cut back by 7 bases and J by 6 bases. This CDR3 has 14 residues. CDR3 protein: CASTINRGLSEAFF. The DNA of the CDR3 is TGTGCCAGTACGATAAACAGGGGCCTGTCTGAAGCTTTCTTT.

The chain is built from TRBV5-6 and TRBJ2-7; TRBD1 matches 9 bases. V was clipped by 0 bases and J by 3 bases; unmatched bases: 10. The germline V gene has CDR1 SGHDT and CDR2 YYEEEE. This CDR3 has 17 residues. CDR3 amino acids: CASSLDYGQGLFYEQYF. The CDR3 DNA follows: TGTGCCAGCAGCTTGGATTACGGACAGGGGTTATTCTACGAGCAGTACTTC.

This chain uses TRBV7-9 with TRBJ2-3; the match to TRBD2 covers 7 bases. CDR1 and CDR2 from the germline V gene are SEHNR and FQNEAQ (reference sequence). CDR3 size: 16 residues. V lost 5 bases and J lost 0; bases outside the gene matches: 8. CDR3 in DNA: TGTGCCAGCAGCCCCCAATGGGGGGGAAGCACAGATACGCAGTATTTT. It specifies CASSPQWGGSTDTQYF. Based on the CDR3 plus reference TRBV7-9 and TRBJ2-3, the full variable domain is DTGVSQNPRHKITKRGQNVTFRCDPISEHNRLYWYRQTLGQGPEFLTYFQNEAQLEKSRLLSDRFSAERPKGSFSTLEIQRTEQGDSAMYLCASSPQWGGSTDTQYFGPGTRLTVL.

The chain joins TRBV30 to TRBJ1-1; no clear D gene. V was trimmed by 7 bases and J by 5 bases, leaving 14 bases between them. The CDR3 covers 12 residues. CDR1 is GTSNPN, CDR2 SVGIG, per germline (reference sequence). The CDR3 is CASEKTGTEAFF. The CDR3, as DNA: TGTGCCTCCGAAAAGACGGGGACTGAAGCTTTCTTT.

This chain links TRBV29-1 with TRBJ1-2; no clear D. V was cut by 6 bases and J by 0 bases, with 8 bases left in between. The germline gives CDR1 SQVTM, CDR2 ANQGSEA. The CDR3 sequence is 12 residues long. CDR3 loop: CSVQEANYGYTF. The CDR3 coding sequence is TGCAGCGTCCAGGAGGCTAACTATGGCTACACCTTC.

The V gene is TRBV13, the J gene TRBJ2-7; 12 nucleotides agree with TRBD2. Germline loops: CDR1 PRHDT, CDR2 FYEKMQ (reference sequence). Unmatched junction bases numbered 6, after V lost 4 bases and J lost 5 bases. The CDR3 runs 15 residues. CDR3 region: CASSYRLAGVHEQYF. In DNA form, the CDR3 reads TGTGCCAGCAGCTACCGACTAGCGGGAGTCCACGAGCAGTACTTC.

This sequence joins TRBV4-2 and TRBJ1-1, with D perhaps TRBD1 (6 bases). The V and J ends lost 0 bases and 7 bases respectively, with 12 bases between them. CDR3 length: 14 residues. Germline V CDR1 and CDR2: LGHNA, YNFKEQ. The CDR3: CASSQDFDRNEAFF. Written as DNA, the CDR3 is TGTGCCAGCAGCCAAGACTTTGACAGGAATGAAGCTTTCTTT.

The chain combines TRBV18 with TRBJ1-4; D not resolved. CDR3 length: 13 residues. With 5 bases removed from V and 5 bases from J, the gap between germline ends came to 9 bases. Looked up from germline, CDR1 is KGHSH and CDR2 is LQKENI. This chain's CDR3 is CASSSGSNEKLFF. The CDR3 bases are TGTGCCAGCTCAAGCGGGTCGAATGAAAAACTGTTTTTT.

The rearrangement links TRBV6-5 to TRBJ1-1; D perhaps matches TRBD1 (5 bases). CDR1 and CDR2 from the germline V gene are MNHEY and SVGAGI. V dropped 2 bases and J dropped 1 base, with 5 bases sitting between them. The length of the CDR3 is 13 residues. The CDR3 spells CASSYDRNTEAFF. DNA for the CDR3: TGTGCCAGCAGTTACGACAGGAACACTGAAGCTTTCTTT.

The CDR3 nucleotides are TGTGCCAGCAGCTTCGCTAGCGGCTACAATGAGCAGTTCTTC. Its protein product is CASSFASGYNEQFF. The V gene is TRBV7-9, the J gene TRBJ2-1; 7 nucleotides match TRBD2. J gave up 3 bases and V 3 bases, and 2 bases lay outside the gene matches. Germline V gene lookup returns CDR1 SEHNR and CDR2 FQNEAQ (reference sequence). This CDR3 comprises 14 residues. The full variable domain, rest sourced from reference TRBV7-9 and TRBJ2-1, is DTGVSQNPRHKITKRGQNVTFRCDPISEHNRLYWYRQTLGQGPEFLTYFQNEAQLEKSRLLSDRFSAERPKGSFSTLEIQRTEQGDSAMYLCASSFASGYNEQFFGPGTRLTVL.

The chain has TRBV21-1 and TRBJ2-7; the tabulated D call, TRBD2, remains unverified against the DNA. TRBV21-1 is reported as a pseudogene. CDR3 length: 14 residues. The CDR3 protein is CASSTPGLPYEQYF. CDR3 sequence (DNA): TGTGCCAGCAGCACTCCGGGACTACCCTACGAGCAGTACTTC.

The chain carries TRBV5-4 and TRBJ1-2; D gene unclear. The CDR3 runs 13 residues. Deletions cut 5 bases from V and 2 bases from J, with 10 bases between. The germline gives CDR1 SGHNT, CDR2 YYREEE (reference sequence). The CDR3 protein is CASRLQTNYGYTF. CDR3 DNA sequence: TGTGCCAGCAGGCTCCAAACAAACTATGGCTACACCTTC.

This chain links TRBV4-1 with TRBJ2-7; TRBD2 aligns across 9 bases. CDR3 length: 15 residues. V shed 1 base and J 0 bases; nucleotides not matched to a gene: 1. Germline assignment: CDR1 MGHRA and CDR2 YSYEKL. The CDR3 coding sequence is TGCGCCAGCAGCCAAGGGACTAGCGACTCCTACGAGCAGTACTTC. Protein: CASSQGTSDSYEQYF.